This T cell receptor (beta chain) was observed in a study of blood T cell repertoires in COVID-19 (dated by TCRdb to 2018 to 2021). For context, the study as a whole: The collaborator samples originated in the United States, Italy and Spain and spanned the acute and convalescent phases of COVID-19. HLA class I and class II types, where available, came from metadata supplied by the sample provider rather than from assay-based typing. The prospective study material was composed of cDNA or gDNA derived from T cells, B-cell-depleted T cells, or PBMCs. Samples came from the ongoing ImmuneRACE study (first 160 participants) plus 1,254 subjects from 6 global collaborators. Subjects who had been exposed to COVID-19, were actively infected with it, or had recovered from it provided the deeply sampled blood TCRbeta repertoires that made up the dataset. The repertoires were released in a freely available public database intended as a resource for research on the immune response to SARS-CoV-2. A de-identified subject ID, COVID-19 status, age in years and sex were almost always included in the sample metadata.

Points the paper makes about the study in general: The quantity of clinical and demographic metadata differed by source and by participant and was supplied without curation.

The immunoSEQ Assay, a bias-controlled multiplex PCR, was used to amplify TCRbeta CDR3 regions from genomic DNA. Per the source publication's procedure: Nucleated cell counts per sample were estimated from amplification of reference gene primers within the assay. To quantify the absolute abundance of each unique TCRbeta CDR3 rearrangement, sequence reads were collapsed and filtered. For each sample, productive Simpson clonality was calculated by taking the square root of Simpson's diversity index across productive rearrangements. TCRdb mirrors the immuneACCESS table, restricted to in-frame sequences. Some clones are absent from its copies; in checked studies, under half trace to an unresolved V gene, and the reason for the others is unknown. From that table come the V and J calls and clone size; the DNA was used to work out D and trimming. This sample holds 110,000 to 150,000 clones; under 90% were observed only once. Of the sample, roughly 3.6% is held by the ten largest clones.

A second Seattle source provided samples from volunteer blood donors who had recovered from COVID-19. Collaborating institutions collected whole blood in K2EDTA tubes following their own protocols. For TCRbeta analysis, collaborators shipped samples in one of three forms: frozen whole blood, isolated PBMCs, or DNA extracted from either of those sample types. The CDR3 goes from the cysteine to the phenylalanine over 13 residues. The entry retains the CDR3 DNA only, 39 bases that are in frame from base 1. Sequences LNHDA (CDR1) and SQIVND (CDR2) are obtained from the germline V gene (reference sequence). V gives up 3 bases and J gives up 8 bases, and the segment between their germline ends measures 10 bases. Concerning this clone itself: It has no known antigen specificity. The input lacks base qualities; no much larger clone sits a single base away.

This TCR was sampled from a man aged 70-80 years who had recovered from COVID-19. Here the chain combines TRBV19 and TRBJ1-4, with the D gene not clear enough to name. The specimen was peripheral blood. The sequenced DNA: TGTGCCAGTAGTATGCAACGGTACGAAAAACTGTTTTTT. This gives the protein CASSMQRYEKLFF.